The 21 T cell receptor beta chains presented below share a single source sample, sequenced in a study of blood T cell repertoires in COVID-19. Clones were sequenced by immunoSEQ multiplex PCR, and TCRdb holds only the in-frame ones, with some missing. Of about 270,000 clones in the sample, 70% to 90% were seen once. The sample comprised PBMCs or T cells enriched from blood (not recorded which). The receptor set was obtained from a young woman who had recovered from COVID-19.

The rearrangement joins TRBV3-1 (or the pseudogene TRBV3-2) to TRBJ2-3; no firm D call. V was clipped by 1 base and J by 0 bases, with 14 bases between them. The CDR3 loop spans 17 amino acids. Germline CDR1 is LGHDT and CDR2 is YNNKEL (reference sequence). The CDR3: CASSQARSISSTDTQYF. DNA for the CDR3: TGTGCCAGCAGCCAAGCTCGTAGTATTTCTAGCACAGATACGCAGTATTTT.

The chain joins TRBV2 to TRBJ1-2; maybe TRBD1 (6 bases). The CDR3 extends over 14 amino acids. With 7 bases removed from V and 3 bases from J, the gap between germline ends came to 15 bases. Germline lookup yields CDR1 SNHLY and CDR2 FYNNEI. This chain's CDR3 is CASTSGTPYYGYTF. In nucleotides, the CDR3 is TGTGCCAGCACCTCCGGGACACCTTACTATGGCTACACCTTC.

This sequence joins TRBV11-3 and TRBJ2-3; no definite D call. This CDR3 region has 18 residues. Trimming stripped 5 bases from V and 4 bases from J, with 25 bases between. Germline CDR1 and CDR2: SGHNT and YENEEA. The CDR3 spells CASSNRLGSQTGSDTQYF. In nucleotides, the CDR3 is TGTGCCAGCAGCAATCGCCTCGGGTCCCAAACTGGGTCAGATACGCAGTATTTT.

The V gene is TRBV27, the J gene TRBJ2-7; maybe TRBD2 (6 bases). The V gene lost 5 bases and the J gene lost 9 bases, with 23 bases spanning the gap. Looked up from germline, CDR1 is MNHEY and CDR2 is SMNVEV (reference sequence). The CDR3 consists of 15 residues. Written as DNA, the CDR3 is TGTGCCAGCAGTCCAGGGCGCGGGACCACCCTAGGGCAGTACTTC. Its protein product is CASSPGRGTTLGQYF.

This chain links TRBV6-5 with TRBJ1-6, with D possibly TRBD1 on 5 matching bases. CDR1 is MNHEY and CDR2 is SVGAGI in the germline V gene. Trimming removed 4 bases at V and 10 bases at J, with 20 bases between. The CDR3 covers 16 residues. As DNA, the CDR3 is TGTGCCAGCAGTTCCTTCGACCGGGCCCACAGGTCACCCCTCCACTTT. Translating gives CASSSFDRAHRSPLHF.

CDR3 loop: CASSQDQGTEQYF. CDR3 coding DNA: TGCGCCAGCAGCCAAGATCAGGGCACCGAGCAGTACTTC. The gene calls are TRBV4-1 and TRBJ2-7; D perhaps matches TRBD1 (5 bases). Trimming removed 0 bases at V and 6 bases at J, with 9 bases between. The V gene's germline CDR1 is MGHRA and CDR2 YSYEKL. The CDR3 has 13 amino acids.

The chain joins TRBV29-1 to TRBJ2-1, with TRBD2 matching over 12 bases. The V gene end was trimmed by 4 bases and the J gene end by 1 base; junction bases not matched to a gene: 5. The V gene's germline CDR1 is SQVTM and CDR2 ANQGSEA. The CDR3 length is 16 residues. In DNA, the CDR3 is TGCAGCGTTGGACTAGCGGGAGTAATTTCCTACAATGAGCAGTTCTTC. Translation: CSVGLAGVISYNEQFF.

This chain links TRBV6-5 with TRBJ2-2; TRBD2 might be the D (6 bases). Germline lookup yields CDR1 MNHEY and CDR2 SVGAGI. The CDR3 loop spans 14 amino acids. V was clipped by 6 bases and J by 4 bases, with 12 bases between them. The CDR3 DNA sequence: TGTGCCAGCAGAGTTGGACTATCCACCGGGGAGCTGTTTTTT. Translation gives CASRVGLSTGELFF.

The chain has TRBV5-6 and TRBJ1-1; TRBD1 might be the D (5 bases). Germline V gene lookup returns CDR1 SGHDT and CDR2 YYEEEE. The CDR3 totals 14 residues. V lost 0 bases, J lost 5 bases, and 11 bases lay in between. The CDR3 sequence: CASSLVGGLTEAFF. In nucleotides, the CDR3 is TGTGCCAGCAGCTTGGTCGGGGGATTGACTGAAGCTTTCTTT.

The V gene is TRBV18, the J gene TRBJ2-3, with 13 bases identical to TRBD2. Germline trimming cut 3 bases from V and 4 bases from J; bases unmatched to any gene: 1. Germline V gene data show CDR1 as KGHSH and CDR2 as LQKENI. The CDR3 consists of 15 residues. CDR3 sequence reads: CASSPGLAGPDTQYF. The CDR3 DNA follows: TGTGCCAGCTCACCGGGACTAGCGGGACCAGATACGCAGTATTTT.

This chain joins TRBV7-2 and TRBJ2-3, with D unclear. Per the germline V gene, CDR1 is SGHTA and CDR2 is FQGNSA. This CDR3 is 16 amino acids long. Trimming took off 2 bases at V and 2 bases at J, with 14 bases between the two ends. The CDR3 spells CASSLSLKTYTDTQYF. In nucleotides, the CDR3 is TGTGCCAGCAGCTTAAGCTTGAAAACCTACACAGATACGCAGTATTTT.

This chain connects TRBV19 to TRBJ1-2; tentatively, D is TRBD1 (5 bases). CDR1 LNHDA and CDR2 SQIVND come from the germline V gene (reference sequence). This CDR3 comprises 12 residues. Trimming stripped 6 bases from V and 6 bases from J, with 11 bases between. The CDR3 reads CASRGGYHGYTF. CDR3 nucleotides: TGTGCCAGTAGGGGGGGATACCATGGCTACACCTTC.

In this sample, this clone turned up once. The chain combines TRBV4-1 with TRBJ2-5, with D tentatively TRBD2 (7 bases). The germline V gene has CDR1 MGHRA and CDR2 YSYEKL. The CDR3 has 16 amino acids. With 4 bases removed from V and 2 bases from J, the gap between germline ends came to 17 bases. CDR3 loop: CASSPPEGGEQETQYF. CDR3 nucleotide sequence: TGCGCCAGCAGCCCTCCGGAGGGGGGGGAGCAAGAGACCCAGTACTTC.

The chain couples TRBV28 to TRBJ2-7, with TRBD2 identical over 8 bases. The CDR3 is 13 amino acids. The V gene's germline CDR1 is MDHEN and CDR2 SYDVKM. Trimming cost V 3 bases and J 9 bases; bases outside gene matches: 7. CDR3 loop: CASSLGGGIGQYF. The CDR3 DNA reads TGTGCCAGCAGTTTGGGCGGGGGGATCGGGCAGTACTTC.

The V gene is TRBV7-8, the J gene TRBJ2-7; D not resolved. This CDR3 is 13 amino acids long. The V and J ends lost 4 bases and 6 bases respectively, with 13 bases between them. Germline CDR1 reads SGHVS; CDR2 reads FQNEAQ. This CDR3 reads CASSSTQTSEQYF. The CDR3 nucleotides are TGTGCCAGCAGCTCGACTCAAACCTCCGAGCAGTACTTC.

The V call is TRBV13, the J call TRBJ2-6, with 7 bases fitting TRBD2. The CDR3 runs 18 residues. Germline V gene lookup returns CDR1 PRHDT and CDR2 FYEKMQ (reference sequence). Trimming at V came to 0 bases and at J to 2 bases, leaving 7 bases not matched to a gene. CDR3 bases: TGTGCCAGCAGCTTAGGATGGGAGGGGAAGCCTGGGGCCAACGTCCTGACTTTC. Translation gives CASSLGWEGKPGANVLTF.

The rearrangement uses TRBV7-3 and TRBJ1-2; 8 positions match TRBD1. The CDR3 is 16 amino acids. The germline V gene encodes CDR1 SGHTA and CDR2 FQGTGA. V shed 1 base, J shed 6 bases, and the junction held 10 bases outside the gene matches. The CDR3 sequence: CASSLREDRVANGYTF. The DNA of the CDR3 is TGTGCCAGCAGCTTAAGAGAGGACAGGGTCGCTAATGGCTACACCTTC.

The CDR3 nucleotides are TGTGCCTGGAGTGTAGGTACTAGGTACGAGCAGTACTTC. It is translated as CAWSVGTRYEQYF. This chain uses TRBV30 with TRBJ2-7, with a weak D call TRBD2 (5 bases). The CDR3 has 13 residues. Trimming took 0 bases from V and 4 from J, leaving 10 bases between them. CDR1 and CDR2 (germline): GTSNPN, SVGIG (reference sequence).

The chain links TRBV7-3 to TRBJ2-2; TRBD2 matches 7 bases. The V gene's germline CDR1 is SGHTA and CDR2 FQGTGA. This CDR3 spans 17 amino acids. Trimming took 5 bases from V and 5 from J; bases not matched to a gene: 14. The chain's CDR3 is CASSRGVSRDPTGELFF. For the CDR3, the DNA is TGTGCCAGCAGCCGGGGGGTATCGCGGGACCCTACCGGGGAGCTGTTTTTT.

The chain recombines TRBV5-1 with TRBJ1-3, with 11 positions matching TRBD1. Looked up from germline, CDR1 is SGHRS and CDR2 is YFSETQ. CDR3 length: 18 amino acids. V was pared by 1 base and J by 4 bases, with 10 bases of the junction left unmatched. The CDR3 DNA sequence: TGCGCCAGCAGCTTGTATCCGGGACAGGGGGAGGCAGGAAACACCATATATTTT. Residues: CASSLYPGQGEAGNTIYF.

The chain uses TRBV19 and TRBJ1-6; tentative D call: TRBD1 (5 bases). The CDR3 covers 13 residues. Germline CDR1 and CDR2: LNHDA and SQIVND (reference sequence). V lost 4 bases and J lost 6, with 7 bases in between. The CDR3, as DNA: TGTGCCAGTAGTAGGGGGGGTAATTCACCCCTCCACTTT. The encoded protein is CASSRGGNSPLHF.